What follows are 21 T cell receptor beta chains derived from one specimen sequenced in a study of shared T cell receptors in the human thymus. Method: immunoSEQ multiplex PCR; TCRdb's copy keeps in-frame clones and lacks some. The data contain more than 550,000 clones, approximately 83% of them singletons. These same records also appear under a second study, on human thymus T cells.

The sample taken for sequencing was thymocytes. These receptors were taken from a girl less than two years old with a congenital heart defect.

V gene TRBV5-6 combines with J gene TRBJ1-1; tentatively, D is TRBD1 (5 bases). This CDR3 comprises 16 residues. CDR1 and CDR2 (germline): SGHDT, YYEEEE. V was cut by 2 bases and J by 0 bases, with 14 bases left in between. DNA for the CDR3: TGTGCCAGCAGCTTTGGGGGGTGGAGCTTGAACACTGAAGCTTTCTTT. Amino acid sequence: CASSFGGWSLNTEAFF.

The rearrangement links TRBV13 to TRBJ2-1; D possibly corresponds to TRBD2 (5 bases). Germline V gene lookup returns CDR1 PRHDT and CDR2 FYEKMQ (reference sequence). The length of the CDR3 is 15 residues. Trimming cost V 0 bases and J 7 bases, with 13 bases left between them. Written as DNA, the CDR3 is TGTGCCAGCAGCTTAGGTTGGGAGTCGGCAAATGAGCAGTTCTTC. Its protein product is CASSLGWESANEQFF. The whole variable domain, remainder taken from reference TRBV13 and TRBJ2-1, is AAGVIQSPRHLIKEKRETATLKCYPIPRHDTVYWYQQGPGQDPQFLISFYEKMQSDKGSIPDRFSAQQFSDYHSELNMSSLELGDSALYFCASSLGWESANEQFFGPGTRLTVL.

The V and J genes are TRBV27 and TRBJ1-6; 8 bases are a match to TRBD1. J lost 5 bases, V lost 3 bases, and 6 bases had no gene match. Germline V gene data show CDR1 as MNHEY and CDR2 as SMNVEV (reference sequence). The CDR3 contains 16 residues. CDR3 DNA: TGTGCCAGCAGTTTCCAACAGGGGGTGAATAATTCACCCCTCCACTTT. Translation: CASSFQQGVNNSPLHF.

The gene calls are TRBV7-8 and TRBJ2-1; tentative D call: TRBD1 (5 bases). Trimming left V 2 bases short and J 8 bases short, with 16 bases between. The CDR3 extends over 15 amino acids. CDR1 SGHVS and CDR2 FQNEAQ come from the germline V gene. CDR3 coding DNA: TGTGCCAGCAGCTTACCTCGGCAGGGTCACGATGAGCAGTTCTTC. It codes for CASSLPRQGHDEQFF.

The chain has TRBV4-1 and TRBJ1-1, with D unclear. V gave up 2 bases and J gave up 0 bases, with 7 bases separating them. CDR1 is MGHRA and CDR2 is YSYEKL in the germline V gene. The CDR3 has 14 residues. Here the CDR3 DNA reads TGCGCCAGCAGCCAAAAGCGACTGAACACTGAAGCTTTCTTT. This gives the protein CASSQKRLNTEAFF.

This chain joins TRBV2 and TRBJ2-1, with D unclear. CDR3 length equals 16 residues. Per the germline V gene, CDR1 is SNHLY and CDR2 is FYNNEI. Deletions cut 8 bases from V and 5 bases from J, with 22 bases between. The CDR3 region is CASRFQTLGRDNEQFF. The DNA for the CDR3 is TGTGCCAGCCGCTTCCAGACATTAGGTCGAGACAATGAGCAGTTCTTC.

This clone was seen just once. This CDR3 reads CASSQERSDRERTEAFF. For the CDR3, the DNA is TGTGCCAGCAGCCAAGAAAGGTCGGACAGGGAACGCACTGAAGCTTTCTTT. The V call is TRBV14, the J call TRBJ1-1, with 8 bases that match TRBD1. The CDR3 totals 17 residues. V was pared by 0 bases and J by 4 bases, with 10 bases of the junction left unmatched. Germline V gives CDR1 SGHDN, CDR2 FVKESK.

This sequence joins TRBV2 and TRBJ2-2; the match to TRBD2 covers 8 bases. CDR3 length equals 20 residues. Germline-derived CDR1 and CDR2 are SNHLY and FYNNEI. Trimming at V came to 0 bases and at J to 6 bases, leaving 18 bases not matched to a gene. The CDR3 DNA reads as TGTGCCAGCAGTGAAGCGCTTCGGTGGCCAGCGGGGGATTTCGCCGGGGAGCTGTTTTTT. Encoded protein: CASSEALRWPAGDFAGELFF.

This rearrangement joins TRBV13 to TRBJ2-1, with D possibly TRBD1 on 6 matching bases. This CDR3 has 19 amino acids. V lost 2 bases and J 9 bases, leaving 29 bases between the germline ends. Germline CDR1 reads PRHDT; CDR2 reads FYEKMQ (reference sequence). The CDR3 bases are TGTGCCAGCAGCTTAAAGTACCACCAGGGGCGCTCAGGGGACGGTGAGCAGTTCTTC. This sequence encodes CASSLKYHQGRSGDGEQFF.

The V call is TRBV15, the J call TRBJ1-2; 7 positions agree with TRBD1. The trim removed 4 bases at V and 3 bases at J, leaving 5 bases unmatched. The CDR3 extends over 14 amino acids. From germline, CDR1 is LNHNV and CDR2 YYDKDF (reference sequence). The CDR3 loop is CATSTLTGDYGYTF. The CDR3 DNA reads TGTGCCACCAGCACCTTAACAGGGGACTATGGCTACACCTTC.

This chain uses TRBV7-6 with TRBJ2-1; 10 nucleotides line up with TRBD1. The CDR3 loop spans 16 amino acids. Germline lookup yields CDR1 SGHVS and CDR2 FNYEAQ. J lost 6 bases, V lost 3 bases, and 8 bases had no gene match. The CDR3 DNA reads TGTGCCAGCAGCTTCCACCGGGACAGGGGCCGCAATGAGCAGTTCTTC. This sequence encodes CASSFHRDRGRNEQFF.

The chain joins TRBV5-4 to TRBJ1-1; D possibly corresponds to TRBD1 (6 bases). This CDR3 comprises 14 residues. Germline CDR1 is SGHNT and CDR2 is YYREEE (reference sequence). The V gene lost 4 bases and the J gene lost 2 bases, with 12 bases spanning the gap. In DNA, the CDR3 is TGTGCCAGCAGCAGAGGGGGACCAAACACTGAAGCTTTCTTT. Translation: CASSRGGPNTEAFF.

The chain employs TRBV7-4 and TRBJ1-6, with 10 bases lining up with TRBD1. This CDR3 has 23 amino acids. Germline trimming cut 1 base from V and 9 bases from J; bases unmatched to any gene: 27. From germline, CDR1 is SGHVT and CDR2 SQSDAQ. The CDR3 is CASSLEAGFTGQGRIGYRSPLHF. CDR3 sequence (DNA): TGTGCCAGCAGCTTAGAGGCCGGATTTACGGGACAGGGGAGGATAGGATATCGTTCACCCCTCCACTTT.

The chain joins TRBV5-1 to TRBJ2-1; no reliable D call. Trimming shortened V by 3 bases and J by 8 bases, and 15 bases separated the two germline ends. The germline V gene has CDR1 SGHRS and CDR2 YFSETQ. The CDR3 totals 14 residues. The CDR3: CASSYSDSSHEQFF. The CDR3 DNA follows: TGCGCCAGCAGCTACTCCGATAGTAGCCATGAGCAGTTCTTC.

The chain uses TRBV19 and TRBJ2-3; D gene unclear. V lost 4 bases to trimming and J lost 2 bases, with 19 bases between them. The CDR3 totals 17 residues. The germline CDR1 and CDR2 sequences are LNHDA and SQIVND (reference sequence). In DNA form, the CDR3 reads TGTGCCAGTAGTACGTCAAGCTATCGCAATTACACAGATACGCAGTATTTT. It codes for CASSTSSYRNYTDTQYF.

The chain couples TRBV6-6 to TRBJ2-7, with TRBD1 identical over 9 bases. The V gene end was trimmed by 6 bases and the J gene end by 4 bases; junction bases not matched to a gene: 13. CDR3 size: 16 residues. Looked up from germline, CDR1 is MNHNY and CDR2 is SVGAGI (reference sequence). The CDR3 bases are TGTGCCAGCAGATACGTCCTGGACAGGGGCGCGTACGAGCAGTACTTC. Protein sequence: CASRYVLDRGAYEQYF.

The V gene is TRBV6-5, the J gene TRBJ2-3; D uncertain. CDR1 MNHEY and CDR2 SVGAGI come from the germline V gene. The CDR3 is made up of 13 amino acids. V was trimmed by 5 bases and J by 2 bases, leaving 8 bases between them. The CDR3 loop reads CASSRGFTDTQYF. The CDR3 bases are TGTGCCAGCAGTCGAGGATTCACAGATACGCAGTATTTT.

The CDR3 region has the DNA TGTGCCAGCAGTGAAGCGCGGGGAGGCGCCTACAATGAGCAGTTCTTC. Encoded protein: CASSEARGGAYNEQFF. This sequence joins TRBV6-1 and TRBJ2-1; D is perhaps TRBD2 (6 bases). Germline loops: CDR1 MNHNS, CDR2 SASEGT. The V end lost 0 bases, the J end lost 2 bases, and 11 bases lay between the germline ends. The CDR3 length is 16 residues.

The chain uses TRBV19 and TRBJ1-1, with a weak D call TRBD1 (6 bases). The CDR3 spans 14 residues. From germline, CDR1 is LNHDA and CDR2 SQIVND (reference sequence). V dropped 6 bases and J dropped 1 base, with 12 bases sitting between them. The CDR3 protein is CASSRGQPNTEAFF. Written as DNA, the CDR3 is TGTGCCAGTAGCAGAGGACAGCCGAACACTGAAGCTTTCTTT.

V is TRBV18 and J is TRBJ1-6, with 7 bases lining up with TRBD1. CDR1 and CDR2 from the germline V gene are KGHSH and LQKENI. The ends lost 2 bases at V and 14 bases at J; junction bases unmatched: 21. The CDR3 contains 18 residues. CDR3 bases: TGTGCCAGCTCACCAGGACAGGAAGAACAACCCCAGGGGGTGTCCCTCCACTTT. Translating gives CASSPGQEEQPQGVSLHF.

This clone was picked up one time. The chain is built from TRBV7-6 and TRBJ1-2; 7 bases map to TRBD1. CDR1 is SGHVS and CDR2 is FNYEAQ in the germline V gene. This CDR3 has 16 residues. V lost 1 base and J lost 0; bases outside the gene matches: 5. The CDR3 spells CASSLVIGTANYGYTF. CDR3 nucleotides: TGTGCCAGCAGCTTAGTGATAGGGACAGCTAACTATGGCTACACCTTC. Based on the CDR3 plus reference TRBV7-6 and TRBJ1-2, the full variable domain is GAGVSQSPRYKVTKRGQDVALRCDPISGHVSLYWYRQALGQGPEFLTYFNYEAQQDKSGLPNDRFSAERPEGSISTLTIQRTEQRDSAMYRCASSLVIGTANYGYTFGSGTRLTVV.